The 3 T cell receptor beta chains presented below share a single source sample, sequenced in a study of relationships among human T cell subsets. From the CD45RA-negative fraction, anti-CD45RO beads picked out CD45RA-RO+ memory T cells. The T cell receptor alpha and beta CDR3 regions were amplified from mRNA by semiquantitative ARM-PCR. Exponential amplification used communal superprimers after tagged nested gene-specific primers in ARM-PCR. TCRdb used MiXCR to reprocess the multiplex PCR reads, holding one entry per CDR3 protein. The sample carries more than 8,500 distinct CDR3 sequences, 50% to 60% recorded once. Sequencing was done on a sample of memory T cells sorted from blood. These TCRs come from a man aged 40-50 years in good health.

DNA of the CDR3: TGCAGTGCTAGTCAGCGCCGTGTGACTGGCTACACCTTC. It encodes CSASQRRVTGYTF. The V call is TRBV20-1, the J call TRBJ1-2, with D hard to call. The CDR3 runs 13 residues. The germline CDR1 and CDR2 sequences are DFQATT and SNEGSKA (reference sequence). V was trimmed by 3 bases and J by 7 bases, leaving 15 bases between them.

There are a few counts of this clonotype. V is TRBV20-1 and J is TRBJ2-1, with 12 positions matching TRBD2. Unmatched junction bases numbered 7, after V lost 4 bases and J lost 6 bases. Germline V CDR1 and CDR2: DFQATT, SNEGSKA (reference sequence). The CDR3 consists of 15 residues. CDR3 amino acids: CSANSRTSGTNEQFF. In DNA, the CDR3 is TGCAGTGCTAACTCACGGACTAGCGGGACCAATGAGCAGTTCTTC.

V usage is TRBV27 and J usage is TRBJ2-7, with 7 bases fitting TRBD1. Germline CDR1 and CDR2: MNHEY and SMNVEV (reference sequence). V was clipped by 7 bases and J by 0 bases; unmatched bases: 9. The CDR3 has 15 amino acids. The CDR3 DNA follows: TGTGCCAGCACCCCGACAGGGTTGCGCTCCTACGAGCAGTACTTC. It encodes CASTPTGLRSYEQYF.